A selection of T cell receptor beta chains follows, all from one sample in a study of cytomegalovirus exposure and HLA in healthy donors. Here immunoSEQ multiplex PCR was the method, and the copy in TCRdb shows in-frame clones only, minus some. This sample has some 200,000 clones, with 9.5% found just once. The sequenced material came from PBMCs. These receptors originate from a woman aged 25-40 years in good health and CMV-seropositive. CDR3s include the opening cysteine and the closing phenylalanine or tryptophan. Fields, in order: clone size, J gene, CDR3 length, D gene, V gene, CDR3 DNA, CDR3 protein. The D gene is left open where the match is weak. Size tells how often a clone was seen (once, few, many) or the class of an expanded clone, and some rows leave it out.

. | TRBJ1-2 | 14 | . | TRBV5-1 | TGCGCCAGCAGCCCGACAGTTCCAGGAGATGGCTACACCTTC | CASSPTVPGDGYTF
few | TRBJ2-1 | 18 | TRBD1 | TRBV5-4 | TGTGCCAGCAGCTTAGGCGGGGCCGGGACAGGGGGCGGCAATGAGCAGTTCTTC | CASSLGGAGTGGGNEQFF
few | TRBJ2-7 | 16 | . | TRBV29-1 | TGCAGCGTTGAAGATAAGAGGGCAGGGGACTCCTACGAGCAGTACTTC | CSVEDKRAGDSYEQYF
few | TRBJ2-7 | 13 | TRBD2 | TRBV7-2 | TGTGCCAGCAGCGGCGGGAGGGCCTCCGAGCAGTACTTC | CASSGGRASEQYF
. | TRBJ2-2 | 15 | . | TRBV27 | TGTGCCAGCATGAGTGGGACTGATCACCCCGGGGAGCTGTTTTTT | CASMSGTDHPGELFF
. | TRBJ2-1 | 16 | TRBD2 | TRBV5-4 | TGTGCCAGCAGGCCCGGACTAGCGGAGAACTACAATGAGCAGTTCTTC | CASRPGLAENYNEQFF
few | TRBJ1-2 | 14 | . | TRBV7-9 | TGTGCCAGCAGCTTGACTGTTAGCGAGGGCGGCTACACCTTC | CASSLTVSEGGYTF
few | TRBJ2-1 | 15 | . | TRBV19 | TGTGCCAGTGCCCGGACTGATAGCTCCTACAATGAGCAGTTCTTC | CASARTDSSYNEQFF
few | TRBJ2-7 | 14 | TRBD1 | TRBV18 | TGTGCCAGCTCGCCAGACAGGGCTTCCTACGAGCAGTACTTC | CASSPDRASYEQYF
. | TRBJ2-7 | 13 | . | TRBV7-2 | TGTGCCAGCAGCTTCTTTATTCCGAGCGAGCAGTACTTC | CASSFFIPSEQYF
few | TRBJ1-2 | 14 | . | TRBV5-4 | TGTGCCAGCAGCTTGTATGCAGGGGCGCATGGCTACACCTTC | CASSLYAGAHGYTF
few | TRBJ2-5 | 15 | TRBD2 | TRBV6-5 | TGTGCCAGCAGCGCGGGGAGCGGGGCGGGGGAGACCCAGTACTTC | CASSAGSGAGETQYF
. | TRBJ2-5 | 11 | . | TRBV2 | TGTGCCAGCCGGCTTGAGGCCCGGCAGTACTTC | CASRLEARQYF
. | TRBJ2-1 | 15 | . | TRBV27 | TGTGCCAGCAGCCCCGGGACTGGGTGGACCGGTGAGCAGTTCTTC | CASSPGTGWTGEQFF
few | TRBJ2-7 | 15 | . | TRBV6-5 | . | CASSSSGQGDYEQYF
. | TRBJ1-1 | 13 | . | TRBV27 | TGTGCCAGCAGTTTCACGAGGAACACTGAAGCTTTCTTT | CASSFTRNTEAFF
. | TRBJ2-5 | 13 | . | TRBV5-4 | TGTGCCAGCAGCTTGTGGCAGGGGAAGACCCAGTACTTC | CASSLWQGKTQYF
. | TRBJ1-2 | 13 | . | TRBV6-1 | TGTGCCAGCAGTACCCTAGCTGGGGTCGGCTACACCTTC | CASSTLAGVGYTF
few | TRBJ2-3 | 14 | TRBD2 | TRBV7-9 | TGTGCCAGCAGCTTCGGGAGGAGCACAGATACGCAGTATTTT | CASSFGRSTDTQYF
. | TRBJ1-4 | 15 | TRBD1 | TRBV6-5 | TGTGCCAGCGGAGATGGGACAGGCCAAAATGAAAAACTGTTTTTT | CASGDGTGQNEKLFF
few | TRBJ2-3 | 17 | TRBD1 | TRBV23-1 | TGCGCCAGCAGTCATATCATAGGGGGCGCCGGGACAGATACGCAGTATTTT | CASSHIIGGAGTDTQYF
. | TRBJ2-7 | 14 | . | TRBV5-4 | TGTGCCAGCAGTTCTGGGGGGGGGCGGGACGAGCAGTACTTC | CASSSGGGRDEQYF
. | TRBJ1-5 | 19 | . | TRBV2 | TGTGCCAGCAGTGATCTTATAATAGACCTCGGGGATAGCAATCAGCCCCAGCATTTT | CASSDLIIDLGDSNQPQHF
few | TRBJ1-2 | 14 | TRBD1 | TRBV5-1 | TGCGCCAGCAGCGGAGGGACAGCGCCAGGGGGCTACACCTTC | CASSGGTAPGGYTF
. | TRBJ2-7 | 15 | . | TRBV6-6 | TGTGCCAGCAGCACCGACAGCCCTGGGACCTACGAGCAGTACTTC | CASSTDSPGTYEQYF
. | TRBJ2-1 | 15 | . | TRBV9 | TGTGCCAGCAGCGTAGGCTCGAGCTCCTACAATGAGCAGTTCTTC | CASSVGSSSYNEQFF
few | TRBJ2-1 | 14 | TRBD2 | TRBV2 | TGTGCCAGCAGCCTGACTAGCAGATACAATGAGCAGTTCTTC | CASSLTSRYNEQFF
. | TRBJ1-1 | 14 | TRBD1 | TRBV19 | TGTGCCAGTAGTATCATCGGACAGGGTGCTGAAGCTTTCTTT | CASSIIGQGAEAFF
few | TRBJ1-5 | 14 | . | TRBV4-1 | TGCGCCAGCAGCCAAGAGAGTTTTACTCAGCCCCAGCATTTT | CASSQESFTQPQHF
. | TRBJ1-6 | 15 | . | TRBV7-9 | TGTGCCAGCAGCTTATTCTCGGGTCGAAATTCACCCCTCCACTTT | CASSLFSGRNSPLHF
few | TRBJ2-7 | 13 | TRBD1 | TRBV6-1 | TGTGCCAGCAGTAGGGACAGTGCCTACGAGCAGTACTTC | CASSRDSAYEQYF
. | TRBJ2-7 | 14 | . | TRBV27 | TGTGCCAGCAGTTTAGAGAAGCGGTCCTACGAGCAGTACTTC | CASSLEKRSYEQYF
few | TRBJ2-5 | 13 | TRBD2 | TRBV7-3 | TGTGCCAGCAGCTCCAGCGGGAGAGAGACCCAGTACTTC | CASSSSGRETQYF
. | TRBJ2-7 | 17 | TRBD2 | TRBV15 | TGTGCCACCAGCAGAGATGTGCCAGCGGGAGGGCCCCACGAGCAGTACTTC | CATSRDVPAGGPHEQYF
. | TRBJ2-5 | 13 | TRBD1 | TRBV7-6 | TGTGCCAGCAGCTTCGGACAGGGAGAGACCCAGTACTTC | CASSFGQGETQYF
few | TRBJ1-1 | 11 | . | TRBV5-1 | TGCGCCAGCAGCTTGGGCAGGTGGGCTTTCTTT | CASSLGRWAFF
. | TRBJ2-3 | 16 | TRBD2 | TRBV7-3 | TGTGCCAGCAGCTCCGGACTAGCGGGTATTACAGATACGCAGTATTTT | CASSSGLAGITDTQYF
. | TRBJ2-3 | 17 | TRBD2 | TRBV9 | TGTGCCAGCAGCGTAGAGGATAGCGGGATGGAAAGAGATACGCAGTATTTT | CASSVEDSGMERDTQYF
. | TRBJ2-7 | 14 | TRBD2 | TRBV2 | TGTGCCGCCAAGCGGGAGGCGGGGATCTACGAGCAGTACTTC | CAAKREAGIYEQYF
. | TRBJ2-7 | 18 | . | TRBV21-1 | TGTGCCAGCAGCAAAATCTTTTCAGGGACAGGAGCATCCTACGAGCAGTACTTC | CASSKIFSGTGASYEQYF
. | TRBJ1-1 | 16 | . | TRBV21-1 | TGTGCCAGCAGCAAAGTAGGTGAGGTGACGAACACTGAAGCTTTCTTT | CASSKVGEVTNTEAFF
few | TRBJ2-7 | 14 | TRBD2 | TRBV5-1 | TGCGCCAGCAGCGTGACTAGCGGGAGAAACGAGCAGTACTTC | CASSVTSGRNEQYF
few | TRBJ2-1 | 13 | . | TRBV29-1 | TGCAGCGTACCTACCGGGAGTATCTATGAGCAGTTCTTC | CSVPTGSIYEQFF
few | TRBJ1-2 | 14 | . | TRBV7-9 | TGTGCCAGCAGTCCCGGGACACGCAACTATGGCTACACCTTC | CASSPGTRNYGYTF
. | TRBJ2-5 | 14 | TRBD2 | TRBV5-1 | TGCGCCAGCAGCTTGGGGACTAGCGATGGGACCCAGTACTTC | CASSLGTSDGTQYF
. | TRBJ2-1 | 12 | . | TRBV6-5 | TGTGCCAGCAGTGCTGGAATGGAGGAGCAGTTCTTC | CASSAGMEEQFF